These 8 T cell receptor beta chains share one sample of origin, sequenced in a study of T-cell reconstitution after alpha-beta-depleted transplantation in children. The authors prepared the TCRbeta library with unique molecular identifiers. TCRdb reprocessed the PCR reads via MiXCR and lists one record per CDR3 protein. This repertoire shows a few hundred thousand distinct CDR3 sequences, 9.9% found once; its top ten account for about a tenth. The sequences come from PBMCs from the stem cell graft donor, collected from the stem cell graft. The receptors originated from a human donor who donated a stem cell graft to a child with SCID.

The table lists this clonotype with a few counts. The chain has TRBV7-3 and TRBJ2-7; TRBD1 aligns across 7 bases. The CDR3 is made up of 13 amino acids. V shed 4 bases and J 5 bases; nucleotides not matched to a gene: 5. Germline CDR1 reads SGHTA; CDR2 reads FQGTGA. The CDR3 protein is CASSSGQDNEQYF. The CDR3 region has the DNA TGTGCCAGCAGCTCAGGACAGGATAACGAGCAGTACTTC.

The chain is built from TRBV5-1 and TRBJ2-2; D is possibly TRBD1 or TRBD2 (5 bases each). The CDR3 is made up of 16 amino acids. V lost 0 bases and J 5 bases, leaving 14 bases between the germline ends. CDR1 is SGHRS, CDR2 YFSETQ, per germline. This CDR3 is CASSLARDLRTGELFF. In nucleotides, the CDR3 is TGCGCCAGCAGCTTGGCCCGGGACCTGAGGACCGGGGAGCTGTTTTTT.

There are a few counts of this clonotype. The chain has TRBV9 and TRBJ1-2; 9 bases fit TRBD1. Germline trimming cut 2 bases from V and 6 bases from J; bases unmatched to any gene: 8. The CDR3 is made up of 15 amino acids. Germline V gene data show CDR1 as SGDLS and CDR2 as YYNGEE. CDR3 sequence reads: CASSVRDRVVHGYTF. The DNA for the CDR3 is TGTGCCAGCAGCGTCCGGGACAGGGTTGTTCATGGCTACACCTTC. Variable domain in full (rest from reference TRBV9 and TRBJ1-2): DSGVTQTPKHLITATGQRVTLRCSPRSGDLSVYWYQQSLDQGLQFLIQYYNGEERAKGNILERFSAQQFPDLHSELNLSSLELGDSALYFCASSVRDRVVHGYTFGSGTRLTVV.

In nucleotides, the CDR3 is TGCGCCAGTCATCGGGGTCCGAATGAAAAACTGTTTTTT. This codes for CASHRGPNEKLFF. This chain joins TRBV10-2 and TRBJ1-4; D not certain. V was shortened by 9 bases and J by 5 bases, with 13 bases between the two germline ends. The CDR3 totals 13 residues. Germline CDR1 reads WSHSY; CDR2 reads SAAADI.

Details on this clonotype: Its ends do not fully match the called genes, so a read error is possible. The rearrangement joins TRBV19 to TRBJ2-7; weak D call: TRBD1 (5 bases). The germline V gene encodes CDR1 LNHDA and CDR2 SQIVND (reference sequence). CDR3 length equals 14 residues. The DNA for the CDR3 is TGTGCCAATAGTACGTCGGACAATTACTACGAGCAGTACTTC. Amino acid sequence: CANSTSDNYYEQYF.

In its sample, this clonotype was seen a few times. V is TRBV9 and J is TRBJ1-4; no definite D call. Per the germline V gene, CDR1 is SGDLS and CDR2 is YYNGEE. The CDR3 spans 15 residues. V shed 2 bases and J shed 0 bases, with 8 bases lying between them. The CDR3: CASSVEGATNEKLFF. DNA of the CDR3: TGTGCCAGCAGCGTTGAAGGTGCAACTAATGAAAAACTGTTTTTT.

The chain recombines TRBV7-8 with TRBJ1-2, with D possibly TRBD1 on 5 matching bases. V lost 4 bases and J 1 base, leaving 22 bases between the germline ends. Looked up from germline, CDR1 is SGHVS and CDR2 is FQNEAQ. This CDR3 spans 18 amino acids. This CDR3 reads CASSSPRVGLYNNYGYTF. CDR3 coding DNA: TGTGCCAGCAGCTCCCCGAGAGTGGGACTCTATAATAACTATGGCTACACCTTC.

J is TRBJ2-3 and V is TRBV19; D may match TRBD1 or TRBD2 (5 bases each). The length of the CDR3 is 16 residues. The germline CDR1 and CDR2 sequences are LNHDA and SQIVND (reference sequence). Trimming removed 2 bases from V and 4 bases from J, with 16 bases in between. CDR3 nucleotide sequence: TGTGCCAGTAGTATAACCCAGGGAGTTTTCGCAGATACGCAGTATTTT. Protein product: CASSITQGVFADTQYF.